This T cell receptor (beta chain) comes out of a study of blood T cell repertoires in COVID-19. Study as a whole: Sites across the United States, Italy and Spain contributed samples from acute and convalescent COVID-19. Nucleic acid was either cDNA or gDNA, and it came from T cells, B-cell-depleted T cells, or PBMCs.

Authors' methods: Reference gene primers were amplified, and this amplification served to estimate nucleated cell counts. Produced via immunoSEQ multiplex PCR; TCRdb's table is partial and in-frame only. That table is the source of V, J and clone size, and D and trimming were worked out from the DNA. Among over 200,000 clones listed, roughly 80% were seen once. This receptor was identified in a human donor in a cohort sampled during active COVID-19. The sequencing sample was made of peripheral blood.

The CDR3 protein is CASSYYNEQYF. In nucleotides, the CDR3 is TGTGCCAGCAGTTATTATAACGAGCAGTACTTC. The rearrangement links TRBV6-5 to TRBJ2-7, with D uncertain. The CDR3 spans 11 residues. V was shortened by 3 bases and J by 5 bases, with 5 bases between the two germline ends. Germline-derived CDR1 and CDR2 are MNHEY and SVGAGI.